This T cell receptor (beta chain) was profiled in a study of T cells in Graves' hyperthyroidism and ophthalmopathy. Notes on the study in general: The model forecast ophthalmopathy, anticipating it by a median about 7 months before onset. Ophthalmopathy could be told apart from stable hyperthyroidism with a 13 V-J model.

This clonotype was seen more than once but under ten times. Its antigen is currently unknown. One end of the junction does not line up with germline, which may come from a read error. RNA transcripts provided the source from which TCR beta CDR3 regions were amplified. A set of HTBI primers served as the primers for a first-round RT-PCR of the TCR CDR3. One entry per CDR3 protein, called by TCRdb with MiXCR from the multiplex PCR reads. The sample carries almost 600,000 distinct CDR3 sequences, approximately 14% recorded once. Participants, patients aged 18 to 65, had newly diagnosed hyperthyroidism with a duration under 2 months. Blood was obtained at the first hyperthyroidism diagnosis, which preceded any ophthalmopathy symptoms. CDR3 length equals 17 residues. From germline, CDR1 is SGHTA and CDR2 FQGTGA.

The J gene is TRBJ2-7, the V gene TRBV7-3; TRBD2 matches 9 bases. This TCR came from a woman under 40 with Graves' hyperthyroidism that later progressed to Graves' ophthalmopathy. The sequenced material came from blood. This CDR3 is CASSQRGLAGRTYEQYF. Written as DNA, the CDR3 is TGCGCCAGCAGCCAGCGGGGTCTAGCGGGAAGAACCTACGAGCAGTACTTC. Full variable domain (missing parts from reference TRBV7-3 and TRBJ2-7): GAGVSQTPSNKVTEKGKYVELRCDPISGHTALYWYRQSLGQGPEFLIYFQGTGAADDSGLPNDRFFAVRPEGSVSTLKIQRTERGDSAVYLCASSQRGLAGRTYEQYFGPGTRLTVT.